These T cell receptor beta chains were read from a single sample in a study of blood T cells in healthy people across ages. TCRdb analysed the 5' RACE reads with MiXCR anew, one entry per CDR3 protein. The table records more than 900,000 distinct CDR3 sequences, around 27% of them present only once. Separately, the same data were catalogued under a study of T cells of mothers and their children.

The specimen was blood. Source of these receptors: a girl aged 2-10 years in good health. Both conserved end residues are part of each CDR3. A D gene is named only where the DNA matches it firmly. The listing skips clone size in some rows; elsewhere it reads once, few, many or a size class.

few	TRBV24-1	TRBJ2-2	.	TGTGCCACCCAGGGGGGAGAGGCCGGGGAGCTGTTTTTT	CATQGGEAGELFF
.	TRBV7-2	TRBJ1-2	.	TGTGCCAGCAGCTTTTTCCCTCATGACATGCGAGGCTGCACCTTC	CASSFFPHDMRGCTF
.	TRBV6-1	TRBJ2-1	.	TGTGCCAGCAGACCCTTAGGCTGGGGGGGCACTGAGCAGTTCTTC	CASRPLGWGGTEQFF
few	TRBV29-1	TRBJ2-1	.	TGCAGCGTTGGACGGGTAGAGGCCTACAATGAGCAGTTCTTC	CSVGRVEAYNEQFF
few	TRBV6-5	TRBJ1-2	TRBD1	TGTGCCAGCGGTTGGACAGGAGACTATGGCTACACCTTC	CASGWTGDYGYTF
.	TRBV3-1	TRBJ2-3	TRBD1	TGTGCCAGCAGCCTCGGGGCCCCCGCAAGGGGGCCAGATACGCAGTATTTT	CASSLGAPARGPDTQYF
once	TRBV6-1	TRBJ2-1	TRBD2	TGTGCCAGCAGTGAAGCAAGCGGGGGAAATTACAATGAGCAGTTCTTC	CASSEASGGNYNEQFF
few	TRBV4-3	TRBJ2-1	TRBD2	TGCGCCAGCAGCCAGAGTCGGATCGGGACTAATGCCAATGAGCAGTTCTTC	CASSQSRIGTNANEQFF
.	TRBV28	TRBJ2-7	.	TGTGCCAGCAGTTTACCAGATCAGTACGAGCAGTACTTC	CASSLPDQYEQYF
few	TRBV7-2	TRBJ1-1	.	TGTGCCAGCAGCTCAAGGGGGGGCACTGAAGCTTTCTTT	CASSSRGGTEAFF
.	TRBV28	TRBJ2-5	TRBD2	TGTGCCACGGGGGGATTCCAAGGGACCCAGTACTTC	CATGGFQGTQYF
once	TRBV20-1	TRBJ2-7	TRBD2	TGCAGTGCTAGTCACGAGCGGGAGTCTCGCTACGAGCAGTACTTC	CSASHERESRYEQYF
once	TRBV7-9	TRBJ2-5	.	TGTGCCAGCAGCTGTGCCCACATGGAGGAGCAGTACTTC	CASSCAHMEEQYF
.	TRBV20-1	TRBJ2-5	.	TGCAGTGCCTTACGGGGGGCGGCCCAGTACTTC	CSALRGAAQYF
.	TRBV18	TRBJ1-1	.	TGTGCCAGCTCACCACGGGGAGGGGGGGCAAACACTGAAGCTTTCTTT	CASSPRGGGANTEAFF
.	TRBV19	TRBJ2-7	.	TGTGCCAGTAGGGTGACCGGGACGGAGACCTACGAGCAGTACTTC	CASRVTGTETYEQYF
.	TRBV28	TRBJ2-7	.	TGTGCCAGCAGTTTTTTGGCGGGATCCTACGAGCAGTACTTT	CASSFLAGSYEQYF
once	TRBV2	TRBJ2-6	TRBD2	TGTGCCAGCAGTGCCTGGACTAGCGGGAGCTTGGGGGCCAACGTCCTGACTTTC	CASSAWTSGSLGANVLTF
.	TRBV29-1	TRBJ2-4	.	TGCAGCGTTGTCCTAGGACGGAAAAACATTCAGTACTTC	CSVVLGRKNIQYF
few	TRBV7-2	TRBJ1-5	TRBD1	TGTGCCAGCAGCTTAGAAGGTGCTAGGACAGGGCCAAATCAGCCCCAGCATTTT	CASSLEGARTGPNQPQHF
few	TRBV7-8	TRBJ2-1	.	TGTGCCAGCAGCTTACAGGACCACATCTCACAGGAGCAGTTCTTC	CASSLQDHISQEQFF
.	TRBV27	TRBJ2-6	.	TGTGCCAGCCGTTTAGGGTCTGGGGCCAACGTCCCGACTTTC	CASRLGSGANVPTF
few	TRBV29-1	TRBJ2-2	.	TGCAGCGTTGAATTCGGCGGGGAGCTGTTTTTT	CSVEFGGELFF
.	TRBV4-3	TRBJ2-7	TRBD2	TGCGCCAGCAGCCAAGGGACTAGAACCGAGCAGTACTTC	CASSQGTRTEQYF
.	TRBV7-3	TRBJ2-2	TRBD2	TGTGCCAGCAGCCCGGGACTAGCGGGAGACACCGGGGAGCTGTTTTTT	CASSPGLAGDTGELFF
.	TRBV6-5	TRBJ1-1	.	TGTGCCAGCAGACAATTCATAAACACTGAAGCTTTCTTT	CASRQFINTEAFF
.	TRBV29-1	TRBJ1-1	.	TGCAGCGTATACAGCACTGAAGCTTTCTTT	CSVYSTEAFF
few	TRBV25-1	TRBJ2-1	.	TGTGCCAGCAGTGATGGACTGATGTCATACAATGAGCAGTTCTTC	CASSDGLMSYNEQFF
few	TRBV29-1	TRBJ2-1	.	TGCAGCGTTGCTCTTAGCGAGGAGCAGTTCTTC	CSVALSEEQFF
.	TRBV7-9	TRBJ2-1	.	TGTGCCAGCAGCTCCCCGACTAGATATGAGCAGTTCTTC	CASSSPTRYEQFF
few	TRBV15	TRBJ1-4	.	TGTGCCACCCGGACAGCGATTAATGAAAAACTGTTTTTT	CATRTAINEKLFF
few	TRBV3-1	TRBJ2-3	.	TGTGCCAGCAGCCAAGGCTACCAGAGGGATACGCAGTATTTT	CASSQGYQRDTQYF
few	TRBV2	TRBJ2-1	TRBD1	TGTGCCAGCAGCGAGGAAGATGGACAGGTCAATGAGCAGTTCTTC	CASSEEDGQVNEQFF
few	TRBV5-4	TRBJ2-1	.	TGTGCCAGCAGTTCGACGGAAGGGGCCGATGAGCAGTTCTTC	CASSSTEGADEQFF
few	TRBV24-1	TRBJ2-7	TRBD1	TGTGCCACCAGTGATCCTCACAGGGGTCGCTCCTACGAGCAGTACTTC	CATSDPHRGRSYEQYF
once	TRBV27	TRBJ1-1	.	TGTGCCAGCAGTAATGTGGGGGGGGCGAACACTGAAGCTTTCTTT	CASSNVGGANTEAFF
few	TRBV7-2	TRBJ1-1	.	TGTGCCAGCAGCTTACGGACGCTGACGGGGGGCACTGAAGCTTTCTTT	CASSLRTLTGGTEAFF
.	TRBV29-1	TRBJ1-1	TRBD1	TGCAGCGTTGAAATCGGACAGGGCGGAGCTTTCTTT	CSVEIGQGGAFF
few	TRBV29-1	TRBJ2-1	.	TGCAGCGGGGAGGGGGAGGTGGGGAATGAGCGGTTCTTC	CSGEGEVGNERFF
.	TRBV6-6	TRBJ1-5	.	TGTGCCAGCCGATTAGAGGGGCCCCAGCATTTT	CASRLEGPQHF
.	TRBV6-1	TRBJ2-3	TRBD1	TGTGCCAGCAGTGCGCGTTGGACAGGCACAAGCACAGATACGCAGTATTTT	CASSARWTGTSTDTQYF
.	TRBV12-3/TRBV12-4	TRBJ1-6	TRBD1	TGTGCCAGCAGCAACCAACAGGGGAATTCACCCCTCCACTTT	CASSNQQGNSPLHF
few	TRBV19	TRBJ2-7	.	TGTGCCAGTAGTATCTTGGGCAGCCTCTCCTACGAGCAGTACTTC	CASSILGSLSYEQYF
few	TRBV29-1	TRBJ2-1	TRBD1	TGCAGCGTTGAAGGAGGACAGGGGGGAACCTACAATGAGCAGTTCTTC	CSVEGGQGGTYNEQFF
few	TRBV9	TRBJ2-1	.	TGTGCCAGCAGCGCGAATAGCGGAAATGAGCAGTTCTTC	CASSANSGNEQFF
.	TRBV27	TRBJ1-2	TRBD1	TGTGCCAGCAGAGGACAGGGGGTCCCTAAAACCTATGGCTACACCTTC	CASRGQGVPKTYGYTF
few	TRBV20-1	TRBJ2-1	.	TGCAGTGCTAGAGGTTCAAGCGACAATGAGCAGTTCTTC	CSARGSSDNEQFF
.	TRBV6-5	TRBJ2-2	TRBD2	TGTGCCAGCAGTTCCTGGAGACTAGCGGGACCCAGGAACACCGGGGAGCTGTTTTTT	CASSSWRLAGPRNTGELFF
few	TRBV4-3	TRBJ1-2	.	TGCGCCAGCAGCCAAGAAAGATTAGGGATCGGCTACACCTTC	CASSQERLGIGYTF
few	TRBV29-1	TRBJ1-1	.	TGCAGCGTTCTTGCGAAAGTGAACACTGAAGCTTTCTTT	CSVLAKVNTEAFF
.	TRBV10-3	TRBJ2-1	.	TGTGCCATCAGTGAGTCGCAGGTCGGACCGATTAACAATGAGCAGTTCTTC	CAISESQVGPINNEQFF
few	TRBV29-1	TRBJ1-1	.	TGCAGCGTTACTGGGTTCACTGAAGCTTTCTTT	CSVTGFTEAFF
few	TRBV29-1	TRBJ2-1	TRBD2	TGCAGCGTTGGGGCACTAGCGGGAGAAGGCTCCTACAATGAGCAGTTCTTC	CSVGALAGEGSYNEQFF
.	TRBV7-9	TRBJ1-3	.	TGTGCCAGCAGCTCTAACCCGGATGCCTCTGGAAACACCATATATTTT	CASSSNPDASGNTIYF
few	TRBV6-6	TRBJ1-5	.	TGTGCCAGCAGTAATCAGGGTAGCAATCAGCCCCTGCATTTT	CASSNQGSNQPLHF